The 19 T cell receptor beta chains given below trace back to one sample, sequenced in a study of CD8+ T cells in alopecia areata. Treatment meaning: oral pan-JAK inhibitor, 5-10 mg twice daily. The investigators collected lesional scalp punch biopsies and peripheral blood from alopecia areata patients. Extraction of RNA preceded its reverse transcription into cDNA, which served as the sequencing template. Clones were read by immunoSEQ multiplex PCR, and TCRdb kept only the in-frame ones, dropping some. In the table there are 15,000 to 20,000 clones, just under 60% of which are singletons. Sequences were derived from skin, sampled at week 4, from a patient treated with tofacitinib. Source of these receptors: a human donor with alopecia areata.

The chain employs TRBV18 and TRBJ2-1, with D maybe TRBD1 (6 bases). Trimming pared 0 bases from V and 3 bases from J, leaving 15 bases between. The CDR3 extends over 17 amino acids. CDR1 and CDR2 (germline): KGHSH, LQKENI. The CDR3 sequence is CASSPPLQGLNYNEQFF. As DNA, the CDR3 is TGTGCCAGCTCACCACCGCTACAGGGCTTAAACTACAATGAGCAGTTCTTC.

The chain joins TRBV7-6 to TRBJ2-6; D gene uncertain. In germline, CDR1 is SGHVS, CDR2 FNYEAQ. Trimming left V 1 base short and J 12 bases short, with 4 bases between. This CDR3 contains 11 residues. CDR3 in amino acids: CASSLGAVLTF. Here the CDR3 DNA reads TGTGCCAGCAGCTTAGGAGCCGTCCTGACTTTC.

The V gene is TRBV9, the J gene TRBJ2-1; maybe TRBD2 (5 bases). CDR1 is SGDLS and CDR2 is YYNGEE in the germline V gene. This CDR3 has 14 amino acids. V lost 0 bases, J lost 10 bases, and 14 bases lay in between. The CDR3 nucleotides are TGTGCCAGCAGCGTAGGAGGAGGCCCATGGGAGCAGTTCTTC. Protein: CASSVGGGPWEQFF.

This chain's CDR3 is CASRRTTGLQETQYF. As DNA, the CDR3 is TGTGCCAGCAGACGTACCACAGGTTTACAAGAGACCCAGTACTTC. The V gene is TRBV28, the J gene TRBJ2-5, with D maybe TRBD1 (5 bases). This CDR3 has 15 amino acids. Per the germline V gene, CDR1 is MDHEN and CDR2 is SYDVKM. Trimming cost V 6 bases and J 2 bases, with 16 bases left between them.

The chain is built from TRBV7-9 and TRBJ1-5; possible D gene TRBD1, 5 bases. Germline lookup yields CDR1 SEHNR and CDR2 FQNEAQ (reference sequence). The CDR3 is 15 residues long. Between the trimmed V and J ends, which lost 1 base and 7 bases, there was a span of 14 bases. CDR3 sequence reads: CASSLGLYPGQPQHF. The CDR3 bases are TGTGCCAGCAGCTTAGGGCTCTATCCAGGGCAGCCCCAGCATTTT.

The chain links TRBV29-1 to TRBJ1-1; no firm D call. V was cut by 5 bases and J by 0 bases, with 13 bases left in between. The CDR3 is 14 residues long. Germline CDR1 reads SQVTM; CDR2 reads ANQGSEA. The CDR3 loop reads CSVMLTVMNTEAFF. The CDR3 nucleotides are TGCAGCGTTATGTTGACGGTTATGAACACTGAAGCTTTCTTT.

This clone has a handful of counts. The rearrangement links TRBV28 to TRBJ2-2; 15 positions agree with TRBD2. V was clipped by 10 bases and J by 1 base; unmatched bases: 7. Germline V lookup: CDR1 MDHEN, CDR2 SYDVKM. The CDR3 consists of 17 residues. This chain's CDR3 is CAILGTSGGMNTGELFF. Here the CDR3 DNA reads TGTGCCATCCTAGGGACTAGCGGGGGGATGAACACCGGGGAGCTGTTTTTT. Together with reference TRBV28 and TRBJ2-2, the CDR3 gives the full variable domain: DVKVTQSSRYLVKRTGEKVFLECVQDMDHENMFWYRQDPGLGLRLIYFSYDVKMKEKGDIPEGYSVSREKKERFSLILESASTNQTSMYLCAILGTSGGMNTGELFFGEGSRLTVL.

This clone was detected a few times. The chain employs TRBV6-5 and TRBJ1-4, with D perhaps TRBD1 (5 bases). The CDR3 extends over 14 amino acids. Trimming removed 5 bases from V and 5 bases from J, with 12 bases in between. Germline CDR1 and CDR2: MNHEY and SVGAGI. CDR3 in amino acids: CASSTRGGNEKLFF. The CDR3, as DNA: TGTGCCAGCAGTACTCGGGGCGGGAATGAAAAACTGTTTTTT.

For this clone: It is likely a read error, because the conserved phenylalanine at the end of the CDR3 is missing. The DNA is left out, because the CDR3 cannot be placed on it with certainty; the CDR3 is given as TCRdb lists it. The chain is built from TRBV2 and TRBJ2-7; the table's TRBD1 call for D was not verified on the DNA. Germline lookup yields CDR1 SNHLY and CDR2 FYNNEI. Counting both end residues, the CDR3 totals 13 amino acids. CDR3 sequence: CASSEGRRRGQLL.

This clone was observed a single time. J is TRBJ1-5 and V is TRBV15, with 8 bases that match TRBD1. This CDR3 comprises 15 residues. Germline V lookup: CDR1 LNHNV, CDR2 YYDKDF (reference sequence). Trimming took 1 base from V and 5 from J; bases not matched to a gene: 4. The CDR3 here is CATSRVQGVYQPQHF. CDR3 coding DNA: TGTGCCACCAGCAGAGTACAGGGGGTGTATCAGCCCCAGCATTTT.

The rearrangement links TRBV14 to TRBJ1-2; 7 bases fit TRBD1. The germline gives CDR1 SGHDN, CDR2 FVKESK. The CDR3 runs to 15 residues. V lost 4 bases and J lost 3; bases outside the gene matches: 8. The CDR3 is CASSLATGTHYGYTF. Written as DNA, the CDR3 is TGTGCCAGCAGCCTCGCGACAGGGACCCACTATGGCTACACCTTC.

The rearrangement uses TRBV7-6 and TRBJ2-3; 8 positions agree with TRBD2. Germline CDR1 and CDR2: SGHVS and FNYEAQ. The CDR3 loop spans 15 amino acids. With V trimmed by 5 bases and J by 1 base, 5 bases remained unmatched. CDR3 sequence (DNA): TGTGCCAGCAGCGATCAGCGGGGGCGCACAGATACGCAGTATTTT. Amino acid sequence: CASSDQRGRTDTQYF.

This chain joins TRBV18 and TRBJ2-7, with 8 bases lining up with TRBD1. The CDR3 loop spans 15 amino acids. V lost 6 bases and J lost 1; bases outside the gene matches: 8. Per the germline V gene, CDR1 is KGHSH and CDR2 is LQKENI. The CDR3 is CASSAYRDRSYEQYF. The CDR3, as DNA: TGTGCCAGCTCCGCCTATCGGGACAGGTCCTACGAGCAGTACTTC.

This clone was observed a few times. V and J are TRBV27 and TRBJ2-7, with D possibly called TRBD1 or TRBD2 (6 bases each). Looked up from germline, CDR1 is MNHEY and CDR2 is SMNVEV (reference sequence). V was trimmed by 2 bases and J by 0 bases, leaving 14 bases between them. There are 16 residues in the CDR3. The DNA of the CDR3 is TGTGCCAGCAGTTTAGGTCGGGGGCGAAGCTCCTACGAGCAGTACTTC. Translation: CASSLGRGRSSYEQYF.

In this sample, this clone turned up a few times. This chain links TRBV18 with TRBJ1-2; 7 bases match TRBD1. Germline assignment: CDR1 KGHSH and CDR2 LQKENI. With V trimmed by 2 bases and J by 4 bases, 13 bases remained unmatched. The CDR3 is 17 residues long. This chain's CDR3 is CASSPERQGHLFYGYTF. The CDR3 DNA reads TGTGCCAGCTCACCAGAGAGACAGGGTCACCTATTCTATGGCTACACCTTC.

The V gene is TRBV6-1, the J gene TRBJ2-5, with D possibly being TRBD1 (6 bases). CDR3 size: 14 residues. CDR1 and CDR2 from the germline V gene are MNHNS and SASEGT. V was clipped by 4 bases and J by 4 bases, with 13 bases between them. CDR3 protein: CASSARTGRETQYF. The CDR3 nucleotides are TGTGCCAGCAGTGCACGTACAGGGAGAGAGACCCAGTACTTC.

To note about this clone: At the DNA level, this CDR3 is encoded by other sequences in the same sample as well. The CDR3 coding sequence is TGTGCCAGCAGTTTTAGGGAGACCCAGTACTTC. Its translation is CASSFRETQYF. This chain uses TRBV28 with TRBJ2-5; no firm D call. Trimming removed 3 bases at V and 5 bases at J, with 4 bases between. Looked up from germline, CDR1 is MDHEN and CDR2 is SYDVKM. This CDR3 has 11 residues.

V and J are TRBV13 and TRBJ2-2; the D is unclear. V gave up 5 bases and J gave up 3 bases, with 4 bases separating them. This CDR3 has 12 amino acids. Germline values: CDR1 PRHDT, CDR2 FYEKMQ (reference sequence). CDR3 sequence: CASSEDTGELFF. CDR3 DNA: TGTGCCAGCAGCGAGGACACCGGGGAGCTGTTTTTT.

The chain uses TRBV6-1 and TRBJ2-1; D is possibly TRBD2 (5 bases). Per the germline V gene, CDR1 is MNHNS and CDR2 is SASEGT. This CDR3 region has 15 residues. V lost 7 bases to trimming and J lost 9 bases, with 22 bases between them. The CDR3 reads CASTSYGILGGEQFF. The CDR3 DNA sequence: TGTGCCAGCACTAGCTACGGAATCCTTGGCGGTGAGCAGTTCTTC.